The entry below gives a single TCR beta chain sequence along with its context. These data come from a study of blood T cell repertoires in COVID-19. Study summary: The origin of the acute and convalescent COVID-19 samples was the United States, Italy and Spain.

Sequenced by immunoSEQ multiplex PCR; TCRdb stores in-frame clones only, minus some. The table records 87,000 or so clones, roughly 88% of them present only once. This CDR3 spans 13 amino acids. The V gene's germline CDR1 is WSHSY and CDR2 SAAADI. Trimming took 8 bases from V and 1 from J, leaving 11 bases between them. The receptor was derived from a woman older than 75 with COVID-19, enrolled during active disease. This sequence joins TRBV10-2 and TRBJ1-1; D is unresolved. The sample comprised peripheral blood. The CDR3 bases are TGCGCCAGCGAATGGGAGGGGAACACTGAAGCTTTCTTT. Residues: CASEWEGNTEAFF.